This T cell receptor beta chain was sequenced in a study of T cells in Graves' hyperthyroidism and ophthalmopathy (dated by TCRdb to the late 2010s). Study-wide context: Peripheral blood was sampled at the time of initial diagnosis, prior to any treatment. A discovery cohort of roughly 96 patients, 43 with Graves' ophthalmopathy and fewer than 65 with stable Graves' hyperthyroidism, was used to find distinguishing TCR V-J signatures. Prospective prediction of ophthalmopathy was tested in an independent validation cohort consisting of 18 hyperthyroidism patients and 15 or so patients who later progressed to ophthalmopathy. In several Graves' hyperthyroidism patients, the study also compared T-cell repertoires from thyroid tissue with T-cell repertoires from blood. The paper reports TCR Vbeta CDR3 sequencing of roughly 140 peripheral blood samples: 40 or so ophthalmopathy, around 80 hyperthyroidism and approximately 17 progressor patients. After blood sampling, hyperthyroidism patients were treated with methimazole at a starting dose of 30 mg daily, and ophthalmopathy patients were treated with high-dose intravenous methylprednisolone. The 100 discovery patients were randomly split 7:3 into training and test sets.

V is cut by 5 bases and J by 12 bases, and the space between the germline ends is 15 bases. CDR1 and CDR2, looked up from the germline V gene, are KGHDR and SFDVKD. The CDR3 measures 12 amino acids from cysteine to phenylalanine. The DNA shown is the 36-base CDR3, in frame from base 1. On this clonotype itself: This clone's antigen is unknown. Within one base of it there is no much larger clone, and no base qualities were kept.

A patient counted as having stable Graves' hyperthyroidism if no progression to ophthalmopathy occurred over 18 months of follow-up. Hyperthyroidism patients were newly diagnosed, had a disease duration of under 2 months, and were aged 18 to 65 years. Exclusion was applied to patients with uncontrolled infections, other autoimmune diseases, pregnancy or lactation. Diagnoses were established on the basis of clinical symptoms, serum thyroxine and TRAb, thyroid ultrasound, and orbital computed tomography. Ficoll-Paque density gradient centrifugation was used to isolate PBMCs from around 9.1 ml of fresh peripheral blood. Total RNA was extracted using Trizol reagent, and RNA quality was assessed on an Agilent 2100 Bioanalyzer. The TCR beta CDR3 regions were amplified from RNA transcripts. The TCR CDR3 was subjected to a first round of RT-PCR using the HTBI primer set and the Qiagen OneStep RT-PCR kit. The libraries were constructed in a second round of multiplex PCR and then size-selected and purified. Sequencing of the libraries was done on an Illumina HiSeq2000 using paired-end 100 bp reads. The authors' analysis ran thus. Raw data were processed with SOAPnuke, discarding reads with adapters, uncalled bases, mean Phred below 15, or no exact constant-primer or identifier match. COPE v1.2.5 was used to merge high-quality paired reads, and clonotypes were defined as unique nucleotide sequences. MiTCR v1.1 was used to align the clonotypes against IMGT TRBV, TRBD and TRBJ reference segments. The analysis was restricted to V-J combinations with a frequency above 0.0001, which together covered just over 99% of the repertoires. The TCS score was defined as F50 (clonal expansion) divided by E x V (chaos), with BLOSUM62-based TCRdist calculated between CDR3 peptides within each V-J. Welch's t-statistics and random forest reduced roughly 530 V-J features to 10 to 15, which were used in a naive Bayes classifier (R e1071). TCRdb reprocessing: public reads trimmed at Q25 with fastp, clones called with MiXCR, in-frame beta chains kept. Each entry merges the rows of one CDR3 protein and shows their most common DNA and genes. The V and J calls were not made by the authors but by TCRdb's processing. This sample lists a few hundred thousand distinct CDR3 sequences; approximately 14% were detected once. The ten top clones hold around 6.6% of the sample.

General findings and caveats noted by the study authors: No statistical method was used to set the sample size in advance, and investigators knew the group allocation. A model built on a 13 V-J signature distinguished ophthalmopathy from stable hyperthyroidism, reaching approximately 89% sensitivity and approximately 83% specificity in cross-validation and 80%/75% in testing. Most expanded thyroid clonotypes (frequency above 0.001) were also detected in blood, suggesting blood repertoires may reflect thyroid immune responses. In validation, progression to ophthalmopathy was predicted by the model with more than 65% sensitivity and nearly 75% specificity, a median of around 6.5 months before onset.

Sequencing used blood. The V gene is TRBV24-1 and the J gene is TRBJ1-1; TRBD1 might be the D gene, on 6 matching bases. The receptor was isolated from a woman between 25 and 40 years old with Graves' hyperthyroidism. The DNA is TGTGCCACCAGTGCTCCTGGGGGCGAAACTTTCTTT. Its product reads: CATSAPGGETFF.